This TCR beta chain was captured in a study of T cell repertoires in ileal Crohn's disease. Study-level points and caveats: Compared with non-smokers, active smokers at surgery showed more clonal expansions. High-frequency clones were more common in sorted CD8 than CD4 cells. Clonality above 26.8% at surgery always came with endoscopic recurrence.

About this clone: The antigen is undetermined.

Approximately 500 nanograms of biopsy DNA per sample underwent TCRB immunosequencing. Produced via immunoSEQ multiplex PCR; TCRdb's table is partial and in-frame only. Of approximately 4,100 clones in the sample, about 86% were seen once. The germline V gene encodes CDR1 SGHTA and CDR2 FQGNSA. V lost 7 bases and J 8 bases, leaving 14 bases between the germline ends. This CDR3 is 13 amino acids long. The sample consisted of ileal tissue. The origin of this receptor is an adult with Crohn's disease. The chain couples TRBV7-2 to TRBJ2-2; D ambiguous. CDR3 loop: CASTPPRAGELFF. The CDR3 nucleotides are TGTGCCAGCACCCCTCCGCGAGCGGGGGAGCTGTTTTTT.